This T cell receptor beta chain was obtained from a study of blood T cells in healthy people across ages. Study information: About one barcoded beta molecule per two T cells came from capture by template switching.

Whole-study results and caveats: As age increased, TCR beta diversity per million T cells fell in a roughly linear fashion.

The study isolated at least 7 million PBMCs from each sample. The germline V gene has CDR1 SNHLY and CDR2 FYNNEI. The CDR3 is 15 residues long. Trimming stripped 2 bases from V and 0 bases from J, with 9 bases between. The second PCR ran roughly 7 to 12 cycles with a sample-barcoded 5' primer and J-beta primers. MiXCR, applied by TCRdb to the 5' RACE reads, yields one record per CDR3 protein. The table includes about 1.8 million distinct CDR3 sequences, 49% detected once. Note on this clonotype: Its antigen is unknown.

Sequenced sample: blood. The chain combines TRBV2 with TRBJ2-3; D gene unclear. This sequence was found in a woman aged 40 to 49 in good health. CDR3 in amino acids: CASSEIQQSTDTQYF. DNA of the CDR3: TGTGCCAGCAGTGAAATCCAGCAAAGCACAGATACGCAGTATTTT. The complete variable domain, with remaining parts taken from reference TRBV2 and TRBJ2-3, reads EPEVTQTPSHQVTQMGQEVILRCVPISNHLYFYWYRQILGQKVEFLVSFYNNEISEKSEIFDDQFSVERPDGSNFTLKIRSTKLEDSAMYFCASSEIQQSTDTQYFGPGTRLTVL.